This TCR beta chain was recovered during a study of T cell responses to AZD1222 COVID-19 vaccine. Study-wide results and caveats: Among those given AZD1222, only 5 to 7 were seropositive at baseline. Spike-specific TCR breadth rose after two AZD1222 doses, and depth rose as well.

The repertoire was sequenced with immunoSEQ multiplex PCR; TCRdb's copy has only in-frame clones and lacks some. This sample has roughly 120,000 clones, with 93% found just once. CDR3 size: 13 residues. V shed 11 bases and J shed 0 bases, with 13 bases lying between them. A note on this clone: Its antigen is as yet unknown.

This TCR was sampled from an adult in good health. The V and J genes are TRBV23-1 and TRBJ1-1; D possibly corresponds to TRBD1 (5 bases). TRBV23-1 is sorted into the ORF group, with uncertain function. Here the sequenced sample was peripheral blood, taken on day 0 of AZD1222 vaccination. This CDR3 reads CADRDRLNTEAFF. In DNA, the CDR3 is TGCGCCGATCGAGACAGACTGAACACTGAAGCTTTCTTT.